This T cell receptor (beta chain) was sequenced for a study of neurological immune-mediated disorders. Study observations and caveats: The study found no CDR3 amino acid sequences shared by expanded clones across subjects, suggesting private repertoires in all groups.

This clonotype was picked up many times. Its matching antigen is unknown. Whenever a sequencing run was performed, it yielded over 160 million TCR-beta sequences from 15-18 subjects. Each CDR3 protein gets one entry after TCRdb re-called the 5' RACE reads with MiXCR. Of more than 45,000 distinct CDR3 sequences detected, about 3.5% appear once; the ten largest clones hold about 6%. Where libraries were unsorted, they were derived from 2 million PBMCs stored at -80 degrees C. This clonotype was obtained from a man aged 35 to 55 with multiple sclerosis. The specimen sequenced was PBMCs.

The CDR3 DNA is TGTGCCAGCAGCAAAGGCCTACCCTTCCGGGACAGGGGGCAACCAGACTATGGCTACACCTTC. It translates to CASSKGLPFRDRGQPDYGYTF. The chain is built from TRBV21-1 and TRBJ1-2; the table's D call of TRBD1 was not tested on the DNA. TRBV21-1 is shown as a pseudogene. The CDR3 totals 21 residues.